A single sample is the source of the 10 T cell receptor beta chains below, sequenced in a study of shared clonotypes between healthy human individuals. Only in-frame clones appear in the TCRdb table, and some are missing; sequencing was by immunoSEQ multiplex PCR. The table records 950,000 to 1,100,000 clones, about 75% of them present only once. Sequences were obtained from memory CD4+ T cells sorted from blood. Stated subset: CD45RA-negative fraction. The receptors shown here come from a man aged 18 to 29 in good health.

This chain uses TRBV6-5 with TRBJ1-1; D unclear. Germline values: CDR1 MNHEY, CDR2 SVGAGI. The V end was cut by 2 bases, the J end by 0 bases, with 4 bases between. The CDR3 covers 13 residues. CDR3 amino acids: CASSYDLNTEAFF. DNA of the CDR3: TGTGCCAGCAGTTACGACCTGAACACTGAAGCTTTCTTT.

The CDR3 loop reads CASSVKGGETQYF. The CDR3 coding sequence is TGTGCCAGCAGTGTAAAGGGGGGAGAGACCCAGTACTTC. The genes are TRBV6-1 and TRBJ2-5; D might be TRBD1 or TRBD2, each matching 6 bases. The CDR3 contains 13 residues. With 4 bases removed from V and 4 bases from J, the gap between germline ends came to 10 bases. Germline assignment: CDR1 MNHNS and CDR2 SASEGT.

This clone was observed a single time. The chain carries TRBV9 and TRBJ2-7; 9 positions match TRBD2. This CDR3 is built from 16 residues. Germline V CDR1 and CDR2: SGDLS, YYNGEE. Losses at the gene ends were 3 bases for V and 1 base for J; bases not matched to a gene: 8. CDR3 amino acids: CASSGEGLAGSYEQYF. CDR3 sequence (DNA): TGTGCCAGCAGCGGGGAGGGCCTAGCGGGGTCCTACGAGCAGTACTTC.

This chain links TRBV5-1 with TRBJ2-1; 13 bases align to TRBD2. CDR3 length equals 17 residues. Germline V gives CDR1 SGHRS, CDR2 YFSETQ. Trimming removed 3 bases from V and 0 bases from J; junction bases left unmatched: 3. CDR3 sequence: CASSSGTSGVSYNEQFF. The CDR3 bases are TGCGCCAGCAGCTCCGGGACTAGCGGGGTCTCCTACAATGAGCAGTTCTTC.

This chain links TRBV29-1 with TRBJ1-1; the D gene is possibly TRBD1 (6 bases). CDR1 is SQVTM, CDR2 ANQGSEA, per germline. The germline V and J ends were trimmed by 7 bases and 2 bases, with 17 bases remaining between them. The CDR3 extends over 14 amino acids. The CDR3 nucleotides read TGCAGCGCGCTTTCCGGGACAACAAACACTGAAGCTTTCTTT. Its translation is CSALSGTTNTEAFF.

The sample holds one count of this clone. This chain joins TRBV2 and TRBJ1-2; D uncertain. This CDR3 is 12 amino acids long. Trimming stripped 8 bases from V and 8 bases from J, with 15 bases between. The germline CDR1 and CDR2 sequences are SNHLY and FYNNEI. The CDR3 region has the DNA TGTGCCAGCGTTCCGTCGATCGGGGGCTACACCTTC. Translation: CASVPSIGGYTF.

This chain connects TRBV4-1 to TRBJ2-7, with TRBD2 identical over 16 bases. Trimming at V came to 4 bases and at J to 3 bases, leaving 15 bases not matched to a gene. The CDR3 is 20 residues long. Germline CDR1 reads MGHRA; CDR2 reads YSYEKL. CDR3 sequence (DNA): TGCGCCAGCAGCCTATCACCCCCCGGGACTAGCGGGAGGGGCCGCTACGAGCAGTACTTC. This sequence encodes CASSLSPPGTSGRGRYEQYF.

V usage is TRBV5-6 and J usage is TRBJ1-3; D is possibly TRBD1 (5 bases). Germline CDR1 is SGHDT and CDR2 is YYEEEE. The CDR3 is 16 amino acids. V was cut by 1 base and J by 0 bases, with 11 bases left in between. The CDR3 sequence is CASSLRGLSSGNTIYF. The CDR3 region has the DNA TGTGCCAGCAGCTTGAGGGGTCTGAGCTCTGGAAACACCATATATTTT.

This rearrangement joins TRBV9 to TRBJ1-5, with unresolved D. The CDR3 runs to 14 residues. Per the germline V gene, CDR1 is SGDLS and CDR2 is YYNGEE. Trimming took off 1 base at V and 7 bases at J, with 12 bases between the two ends. For the CDR3, the DNA is TGTGCCAGCAGCGTAACGGACGGGAAACAGCCCCAGCATTTT. The encoded protein is CASSVTDGKQPQHF.

This clone has a handful of counts. V usage is TRBV30 and J usage is TRBJ2-1; 8 positions match TRBD2. In germline, CDR1 is GTSNPN, CDR2 SVGIG (reference sequence). Losses at the gene ends were 5 bases for V and 10 bases for J; bases not matched to a gene: 10. The CDR3 runs 13 residues. The CDR3 spells CAWEGLAGSEQFF. DNA for the CDR3: TGTGCCTGGGAAGGGCTAGCGGGCAGCGAGCAGTTCTTC.